The 21 T cell receptor beta chains below all came from one sample that was sequenced in a study of blood T cell repertoires in COVID-19. Sequencing used immunoSEQ multiplex PCR; TCRdb keeps in-frame clones, though not all of them. The sample lists 350,000 to 450,000 clones; around 87% were seen once. Specimen: peripheral blood. Source of these receptors: a human donor in a cohort sampled during active COVID-19.

CDR3 in amino acids: CASSYFRGSNSPLHF. The CDR3 bases are TGTGCCAGCAGTTACTTTCGGGGGAGTAATTCACCCCTCCACTTT. This rearrangement joins TRBV6-6 to TRBJ1-6, with a tentative D call TRBD1 (5 bases). The CDR3 is 15 amino acids. The V gene's germline CDR1 is MNHNY and CDR2 SVGAGI (reference sequence). Trimming left V 1 base short and J 6 bases short, with 10 bases between.

The chain employs TRBV6-1 and TRBJ2-5; 7 nucleotides line up with TRBD1. V shed 3 bases and J 4 bases; nucleotides not matched to a gene: 8. The CDR3 has 15 amino acids. Looked up from germline, CDR1 is MNHNS and CDR2 is SASEGT. CDR3 sequence: CASSDPLAGGETQYF. The CDR3 coding sequence is TGTGCCAGCAGTGATCCCCTGGCAGGGGGAGAGACCCAGTACTTC.

V and J are TRBV5-6 and TRBJ1-1, with TRBD1 matching 8 bases. CDR1 and CDR2 from the germline V gene are SGHDT and YYEEEE. The CDR3 runs 17 residues. Trimming took 3 bases from V and 3 from J; bases not matched to a gene: 13. The DNA of the CDR3 is TGTGCCAGCAGCTCATGGACAGGGAAGGTTGGGGACACTGAAGCTTTCTTT. Translated: CASSSWTGKVGDTEAFF.

The chain uses TRBV3-1 (or the pseudogene TRBV3-2) and TRBJ2-7; TRBD2 matches at 13 bases. The J segment lost 10 bases and the V segment lost 3 bases, leaving 15 bases of the junction unmatched. The CDR3 is 17 amino acids. Germline V gene data show CDR1 as LGHDT and CDR2 as YNNKEL (reference sequence). The DNA for the CDR3 is TGTGCCAGCAGCCAGCTTCCTGGACTAGCGGGGGCCCCGAACCAGTACTTC. Amino acid sequence: CASSQLPGLAGAPNQYF.

The table lists this clone with a few counts. V gene TRBV18 combines with J gene TRBJ1-4, with D hard to call. Trimming stripped 2 bases from V and 6 bases from J, with 13 bases between. Germline values: CDR1 KGHSH, CDR2 LQKENI. The CDR3 contains 15 residues. The CDR3 bases are TGTGCCAGCTCACCAGAACTACGGTTAGATGAAAAACTGTTTTTT. Its protein product is CASSPELRLDEKLFF.

This chain uses TRBV27 with TRBJ1-6, with 10 bases identical to TRBD1. This CDR3 is 14 amino acids long. Germline CDR1 and CDR2: MNHEY and SMNVEV (reference sequence). J lost 7 bases, V lost 4 bases, and 1 base had no gene match. CDR3 region: CASSWTGGNSPLHF. In DNA, the CDR3 is TGTGCCAGCAGTTGGACAGGGGGGAATTCACCCCTCCACTTT.

The table lists this clone with a count of one. The chain recombines TRBV15 with TRBJ1-6; the D gene is possibly TRBD1 (6 bases). CDR3 length: 15 amino acids. V was trimmed by 0 bases and J by 11 bases, leaving 14 bases between them. Germline CDR1 reads LNHNV; CDR2 reads YYDKDF (reference sequence). For the CDR3, the DNA is TGTGCCACCAGCAGAGATGTAGGGGGGGGTACACCCCTCCACTTT. Its translation is CATSRDVGGGTPLHF. Full variable domain (missing parts from reference TRBV15 and TRBJ1-6): DAMVIQNPRYQVTQFGKPVTLSCSQTLNHNVMYWYQQKSSQAPKLLFHYYDKDFNNEADTPDNFQSRRPNTSFCFLDIRSPGLGDTAMYLCATSRDVGGGTPLHFGNGTRLTVT.

The V gene is TRBV19, the J gene TRBJ1-5, with D unresolved. The V gene's germline CDR1 is LNHDA and CDR2 SQIVND (reference sequence). Trimming shortened V by 1 base and J by 7 bases, and 17 bases separated the two germline ends. The CDR3 runs to 16 residues. CDR3 protein: CASSIVLTDFNQPQHF. The DNA for the CDR3 is TGTGCCAGTAGTATAGTATTGACGGACTTTAACCAGCCCCAGCATTTT.

In nucleotides, the CDR3 is TGCGCCAGCAGCACCCTACTAGCGGGGTGGCCCTCGAACACCGGGGAGCTGTTTTTT. Amino acid sequence: CASSTLLAGWPSNTGELFF. The chain links TRBV5-1 to TRBJ2-2; the match to TRBD2 covers 10 bases. The V and J ends lost 4 bases and 0 bases, in that order; junction bases with no gene match: 12. The CDR3 contains 19 residues. CDR1 SGHRS and CDR2 YFSETQ come from the germline V gene.

This clone was seen at least ten times. The V gene is TRBV6-6, the J gene TRBJ2-7; possible D gene TRBD1, 6 bases. The CDR3 is 16 residues long. Deletions cut 4 bases from V and 6 bases from J, with 22 bases between. The germline CDR1 and CDR2 sequences are MNHNY and SVGAGI (reference sequence). This CDR3 is CASSFSRQAGRVEQYF. CDR3 DNA: TGTGCCAGCAGTTTCTCCCGACAGGCCGGTCGGGTCGAGCAGTACTTC.

V and J are TRBV5-1 and TRBJ2-5; TRBD2 agrees at 10 bases. Unmatched junction bases numbered 8, after V lost 0 bases and J lost 3 bases. The length of the CDR3 is 17 residues. CDR1 and CDR2 from the germline V gene are SGHRS and YFSETQ. CDR3 protein: CASSLGVGLAGEETQYF. CDR3 sequence (DNA): TGCGCCAGCAGCTTGGGTGTGGGTCTAGCGGGAGAAGAGACCCAGTACTTC.

Details on this clone: Mismatch with germline at one junction end may stem from a read error. The chain joins TRBV5-1 to TRBJ1-1, with a weak D call TRBD1 (6 bases). The CDR3 totals 15 residues. The germline V gene encodes CDR1 SGHRS and CDR2 YFSETQ. As DNA, the CDR3 is TGCGCCAGCAGCTTGAGGGCAGGGGACCACACCGAAGCTTTCTTT. Amino acids: CASSLRAGDHTEAFF.

This chain connects TRBV4-2 to TRBJ2-5; 10 bases align to TRBD2. There are 18 residues in the CDR3. V lost 5 bases and J lost 1; bases outside the gene matches: 13. Germline values: CDR1 LGHNA, CDR2 YNFKEQ. The chain's CDR3 is CASSYSSGSGGAQETQYF. The DNA for the CDR3 is TGTGCCAGCAGCTATTCTAGCGGGAGCGGGGGGGCCCAAGAGACCCAGTACTTC.

CDR3 coding DNA: TGTGCCAGCAGCCCCCTTAGCGACCCCGGCGCAGATACGCAGTATTTT. Residues: CASSPLSDPGADTQYF. The chain recombines TRBV3-1 (or the pseudogene TRBV3-2) with TRBJ2-3; D is perhaps TRBD2 (5 bases). Deletions cut 4 bases from V and 4 bases from J, with 18 bases between. Germline CDR1 reads LGHDT; CDR2 reads YNNKEL (reference sequence). This CDR3 spans 16 amino acids.

The chain is built from TRBV3-1 (or the pseudogene TRBV3-2) and TRBJ1-2, with a weak D call TRBD1 (5 bases). This CDR3 has 16 residues. Germline CDR1 LGHDT, CDR2 YNNKEL (reference sequence). With 1 base removed from V and 5 bases from J, the gap between germline ends came to 17 bases. Written as DNA, the CDR3 is TGTGCCAGCAGCCAAGGCCCCCAGGGAGGACGGTATGGCTACACCTTC. Protein: CASSQGPQGGRYGYTF.

This chain connects TRBV27 to TRBJ2-5; D perhaps matches TRBD1 (5 bases). V dropped 2 bases and J dropped 5 bases, with 9 bases sitting between them. Germline CDR1 is MNHEY and CDR2 is SMNVEV (reference sequence). The CDR3 contains 13 residues. CDR3: CASSLGQLETQYF. In DNA form, the CDR3 reads TGTGCCAGCAGTTTAGGACAACTGGAGACCCAGTACTTC.

This sequence joins TRBV28 and TRBJ2-7; 10 positions agree with TRBD1. The V gene's germline CDR1 is MDHEN and CDR2 SYDVKM. The CDR3 sequence is 14 residues long. J was trimmed by 7 bases and V by 4 bases; bases with no gene match: 7. CDR3 sequence: CASSSDRGLWEQYF. DNA of the CDR3: TGTGCCAGCAGTTCCGACAGGGGGCTTTGGGAGCAGTACTTC.

The chain is built from TRBV30 and TRBJ2-5; 7 nucleotides line up with TRBD1. Germline assignment: CDR1 GTSNPN and CDR2 SVGIG (reference sequence). J lost 0 bases, V lost 1 base, and 2 bases had no gene match. The CDR3 extends over 14 amino acids. CDR3: CAWSADRDQETQYF. The DNA for the CDR3 is TGTGCCTGGAGTGCCGACAGGGACCAAGAGACCCAGTACTTC. Drawing the rest from reference TRBV30 and TRBJ2-5, the complete variable domain is SQTIHQWPATLVQPVGSPLSLECTVEGTSNPNLYWYRQAAGRGLQLLFYSVGIGQISSEVPQNLSASRPQDRQFILSSKKLLLSDSGFYLCAWSADRDQETQYFGPGTRLLVL.

The chain joins TRBV11-3 to TRBJ1-2, with D hard to call. CDR3 size: 15 residues. V lost 4 bases to trimming and J lost 5 bases, with 17 bases between them. Germline-derived CDR1 and CDR2 are SGHNT and YENEEA. Here the CDR3 reads CASSSFREGWYGYTF. For the CDR3, the DNA is TGTGCCAGCAGCTCATTTCGGGAAGGATGGTATGGCTACACCTTC.

Points on this clone: One junction end does not reproduce the germline sequence, and a read error may be involved. Other DNA sequences in this sample translate to the same CDR3. The J gene is TRBJ2-2, the V gene TRBV2; D gene ambiguous. CDR1 is SNHLY, CDR2 FYNNEI, per germline. This CDR3 is built from 13 residues. This chain's CDR3 is CARRTANTGELFF. The CDR3, as DNA: TGTGCCCGCAGAACAGCGAACACCGGGGAGCTGTTTTTT. The variable domain in full, with the rest retrieved from reference TRBV2 and TRBJ2-2, is EPEVTQTPSHQVTQMGQEVILRCVPISNHLYFYWYRQILGQKVEFLVSFYNNEISEKSEIFDDQFSVERPDGSNFTLKIRSTKLEDSAMYFCARRTANTGELFFGEGSRLTVL.

The chain recombines TRBV19 with TRBJ1-1; unclear D gene. Germline CDR1 is LNHDA and CDR2 is SQIVND (reference sequence). CDR3 length equals 13 residues. Trimming removed 7 bases from V and 1 base from J, with 10 bases in between. CDR3 residues: CASNQARNTEAFF. The CDR3 region has the DNA TGTGCCAGTAACCAGGCGCGGAACACTGAAGCTTTCTTT.